This T cell receptor beta chain derives from a study of PD-1 blockade in mismatch repair-deficient tumors. Germline V gene lookup returns CDR1 SGHNT and CDR2 YYREEE (reference sequence). Between the trimmed V and J ends, which lost 3 bases and 0 bases, there was a span of 14 bases. CDR3 length equals 16 residues. TCRdb's table, derived via immunoSEQ multiplex PCR, lists solely in-frame clones and lacks some. The data hold some 48,000 clones, with roughly 80% observed a single time. There are a few counts of this clone. This TCR was sampled from an adult with mismatch repair-deficient cancer. The V and J genes are TRBV5-4 and TRBJ2-3; D gene uncertain. The sample here was peripheral blood, taken roughly 21 weeks after starting pembrolizumab. The CDR3, as DNA: TGTGCCAGCAGCTACCCCTTAACCCCTAGCACAGATACGCAGTATTTT. Encoded protein: CASSYPLTPSTDTQYF.